These T cell receptor beta chains were read from a single sample in a study of CXCR3-negative and CXCR3-positive naive CD8 T cells. TCRdb re-called the 5' RACE reads; one entry per CDR3 protein, DNA not given. Found here are 6,500 to 8,500 distinct CDR3 sequences; the top ten clones hold less than 1.5%. The material sequenced was naive CXCR3- CD8+ T cells from blood. The receptors shown here come from a human donor in good health. Some clones in this sample may be carry-over from other donors' samples. Both conserved end residues are part of each CDR3. Each record gives: V gene, J gene, clone size, CDR3 length, CDR3 protein. Some rows have no size entry. The others give once, few or many, or a class for an expanded clone.

>TRBV19|TRBJ2-1|.|15
CASSISPSSTNEQFF
>TRBV13|TRBJ2-3|.|14
CASTLRGGTDTQYF
>TRBV29-1|TRBJ1-5|medium-sized|14
CSVWTGEANQPQHF
>TRBV5-6|TRBJ2-1|medium-sized|15
CASSLGGGSYNEQFF
>TRBV5-6|TRBJ1-5|.|14
CASSLFGGNQPQHF
>TRBV28|TRBJ2-1|.|17
CASSVLWGGGSYNEQFF
>TRBV5-8|TRBJ1-1|.|17
CASSARTGISFSTEAFF
>TRBV27|TRBJ2-7|medium-sized|14
CASSLYQGLNEQYF
>TRBV20-1|TRBJ2-3|medium-sized|15
CSAHAERGGTDTQYF
>TRBV6-2/TRBV6-3|TRBJ2-3|medium-sized|11
CASSDADTQYF
>TRBV2|TRBJ2-3|.|16
CASRTNLAGSTDTQFF
>TRBV4-1|TRBJ2-7|medium-sized|15
CASSAGLAESYEQYF
>TRBV11-2|TRBJ2-7|.|11
CASSRDREQYF
>TRBV28|TRBJ2-1|medium-sized|11
CASSLSIEQFF
>TRBV29-1|TRBJ1-3|.|14
CSVQRGHSGNTIYF
>TRBV29-1|TRBJ2-7|.|12
CSVWTGAHEQYF